The 4 T cell receptor beta chains below come from one sample, sequenced in a study of blood T cell repertoires in COVID-19. Here immunoSEQ multiplex PCR was the method, and the copy in TCRdb shows in-frame clones only, minus some. The table includes 300,000 to 400,000 clones, 88% detected once. The sequenced sample consisted of peripheral blood. The receptors derive from a woman aged 50 to 60 with active or convalescent COVID-19.

This clone has a single count. CDR3 in amino acids: CASRMTGGERGYTF. CDR3 bases: TGTGCCAGTAGAATGACAGGGGGCGAACGTGGCTACACCTTC. This chain links TRBV19 with TRBJ1-2; 10 nucleotides line up with TRBD1. CDR1 LNHDA and CDR2 SQIVND come from the germline V gene (reference sequence). The CDR3 loop spans 14 amino acids. With V trimmed by 6 bases and J by 7 bases, 8 bases remained unmatched.

V gene TRBV19 combines with J gene TRBJ1-2, with D perhaps TRBD1 (6 bases). Germline CDR1 is LNHDA and CDR2 is SQIVND (reference sequence). V lost 3 bases and J 4 bases, leaving 15 bases between the germline ends. This CDR3 has 15 residues. In DNA, the CDR3 is TGTGCCAGTAGTATCGAACCTACAGGGCCCTATGGCTACACCTTC. This codes for CASSIEPTGPYGYTF.

J is TRBJ2-1 and V is TRBV11-2; TRBD1 might be the D (8 bases). CDR3 size: 14 residues. V shed 5 bases and J shed 7 bases, with 15 bases lying between them. Per germline, CDR1 SGHAT and CDR2 FQNNGV. The CDR3 DNA reads TGTGCCAGCAGCGCTTACAGGGGGGGGAATGAGCAGTTCTTC. Translated: CASSAYRGGNEQFF.

V and J are TRBV6-2 or TRBV6-3 and TRBJ1-6, with D maybe TRBD1 (6 bases). The V and J ends lost 5 bases and 7 bases respectively, with 9 bases between them. The V gene's germline CDR1 is MNHEY and CDR2 SVGEGT. This CDR3 is 13 amino acids long. CDR3 region: CASSTTGNSPLHF. Here the CDR3 DNA reads TGTGCCAGCAGTACAACAGGGAATTCACCCCTCCACTTT.